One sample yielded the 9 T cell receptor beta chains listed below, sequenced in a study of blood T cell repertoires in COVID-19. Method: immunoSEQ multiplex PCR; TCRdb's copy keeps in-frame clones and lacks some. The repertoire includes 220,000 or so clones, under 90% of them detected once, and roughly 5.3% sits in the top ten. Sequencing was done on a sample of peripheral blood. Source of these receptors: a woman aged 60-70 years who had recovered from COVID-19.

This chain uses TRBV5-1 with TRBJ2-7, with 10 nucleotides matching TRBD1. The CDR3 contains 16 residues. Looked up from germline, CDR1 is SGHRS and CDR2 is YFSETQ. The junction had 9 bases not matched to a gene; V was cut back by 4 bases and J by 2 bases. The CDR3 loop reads CASSLRGTGVAYEQYF. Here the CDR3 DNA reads TGCGCCAGCAGCCTAAGGGGGACAGGGGTAGCCTACGAGCAGTACTTC.

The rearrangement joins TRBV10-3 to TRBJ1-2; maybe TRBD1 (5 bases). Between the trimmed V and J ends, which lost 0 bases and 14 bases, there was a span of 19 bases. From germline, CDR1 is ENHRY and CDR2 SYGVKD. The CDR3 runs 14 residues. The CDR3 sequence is CAISESVGSHRLTF. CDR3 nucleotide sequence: TGTGCCATCAGTGAGTCGGTGGGGTCTCACAGGTTAACCTTC.

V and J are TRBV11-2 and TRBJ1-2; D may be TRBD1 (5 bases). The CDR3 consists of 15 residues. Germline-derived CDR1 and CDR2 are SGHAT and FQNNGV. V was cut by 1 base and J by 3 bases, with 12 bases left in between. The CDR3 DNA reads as TGTGCCAGCAGCTTAGGATCATCCAGGGACTATGGCTACACCTTC. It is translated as CASSLGSSRDYGYTF.

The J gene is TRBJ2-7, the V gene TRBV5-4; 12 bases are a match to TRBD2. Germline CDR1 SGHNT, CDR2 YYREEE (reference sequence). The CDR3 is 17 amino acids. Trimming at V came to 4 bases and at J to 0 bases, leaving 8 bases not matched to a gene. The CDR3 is CASSHGTSGSSSYEQYF. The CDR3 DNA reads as TGTGCCAGCAGCCACGGGACTAGCGGGTCAAGCTCCTACGAGCAGTACTTC.

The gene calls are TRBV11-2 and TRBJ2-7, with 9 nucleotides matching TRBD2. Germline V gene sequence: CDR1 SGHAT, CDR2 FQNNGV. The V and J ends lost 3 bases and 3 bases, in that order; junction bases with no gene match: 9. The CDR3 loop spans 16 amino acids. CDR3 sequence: CASSLSTSGGFYEQYF. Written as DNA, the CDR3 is TGTGCCAGCAGCTTGTCTACGAGCGGGGGGTTCTACGAGCAGTACTTC.

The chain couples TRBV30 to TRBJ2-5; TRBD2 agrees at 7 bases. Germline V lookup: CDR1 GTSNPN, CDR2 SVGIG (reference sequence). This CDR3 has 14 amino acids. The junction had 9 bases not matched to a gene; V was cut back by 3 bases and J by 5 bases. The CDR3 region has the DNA TGTGCCTGGAGGGGACTACCCGAATACGAGACCCAGTACTTC. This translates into CAWRGLPEYETQYF.

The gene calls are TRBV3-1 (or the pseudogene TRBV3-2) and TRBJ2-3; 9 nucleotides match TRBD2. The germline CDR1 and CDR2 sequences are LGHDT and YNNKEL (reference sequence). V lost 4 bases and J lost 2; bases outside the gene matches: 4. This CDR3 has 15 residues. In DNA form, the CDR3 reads TGTGCCAGCAGCCTGACTAGCGGCCACACAGATACGCAGTATTTT. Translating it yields CASSLTSGHTDTQYF.

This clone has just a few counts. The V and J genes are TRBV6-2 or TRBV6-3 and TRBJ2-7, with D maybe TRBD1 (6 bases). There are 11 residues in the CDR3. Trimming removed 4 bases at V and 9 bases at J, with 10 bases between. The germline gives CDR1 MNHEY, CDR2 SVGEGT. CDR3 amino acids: CASSSGAVQYF. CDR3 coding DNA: TGTGCCAGCAGTTCAGGGGCGGTGCAGTACTTC.

CDR3 protein: CASRGNNSPLHF. The CDR3 bases are TGTGCCAGCAGGGGCAATAATTCACCCCTCCACTTT. The chain joins TRBV6-4 to TRBJ1-6, with D uncertain. The CDR3 totals 12 residues. The V end lost 6 bases, the J end lost 5 bases, and 5 bases lay between the germline ends. Germline lookup yields CDR1 MRHNA and CDR2 SNTAGT.